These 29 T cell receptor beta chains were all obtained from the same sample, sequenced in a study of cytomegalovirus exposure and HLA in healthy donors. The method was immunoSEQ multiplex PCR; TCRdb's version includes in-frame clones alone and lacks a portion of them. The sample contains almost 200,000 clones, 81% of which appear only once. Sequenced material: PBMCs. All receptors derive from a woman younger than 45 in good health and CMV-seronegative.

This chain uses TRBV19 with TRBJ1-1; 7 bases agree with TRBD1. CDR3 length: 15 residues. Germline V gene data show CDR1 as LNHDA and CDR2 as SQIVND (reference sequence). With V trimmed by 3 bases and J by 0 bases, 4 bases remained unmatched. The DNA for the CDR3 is TGTGCCAGTAGTATCACAGGGGCCATGAACACTGAAGCTTTCTTT. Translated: CASSITGAMNTEAFF.

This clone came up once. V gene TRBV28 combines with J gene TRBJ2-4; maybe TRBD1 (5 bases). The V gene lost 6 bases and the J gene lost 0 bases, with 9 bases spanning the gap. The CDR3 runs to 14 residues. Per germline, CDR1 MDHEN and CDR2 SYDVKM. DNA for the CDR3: TGTGCCAGCAGCCATGGGGCAGCCAAAAACATTCAGTACTTC. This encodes CASSHGAAKNIQYF.

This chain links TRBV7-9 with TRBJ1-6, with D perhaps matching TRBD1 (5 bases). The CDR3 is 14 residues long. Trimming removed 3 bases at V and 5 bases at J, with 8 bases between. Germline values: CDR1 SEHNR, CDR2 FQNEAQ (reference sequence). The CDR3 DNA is TGTGCCAGCAGCTTGGAACAGGATAATTCACCCCTCCACTTT. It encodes CASSLEQDNSPLHF.

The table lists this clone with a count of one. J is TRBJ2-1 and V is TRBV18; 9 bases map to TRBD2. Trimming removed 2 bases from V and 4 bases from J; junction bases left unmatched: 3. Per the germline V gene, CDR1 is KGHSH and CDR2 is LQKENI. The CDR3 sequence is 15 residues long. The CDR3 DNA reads TGTGCCAGCTCACCATGGACTAGCGAGTACAATGAGCAGTTCTTC. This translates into CASSPWTSEYNEQFF.

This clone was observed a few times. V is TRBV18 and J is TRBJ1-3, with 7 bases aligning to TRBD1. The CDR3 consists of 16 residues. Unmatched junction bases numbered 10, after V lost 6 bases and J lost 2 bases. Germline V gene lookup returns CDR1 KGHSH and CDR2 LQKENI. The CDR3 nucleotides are TGTGCCAGCTCGCCGTGGTTAACAGGGGCTGGAAACACCATATATTTT. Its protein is CASSPWLTGAGNTIYF.

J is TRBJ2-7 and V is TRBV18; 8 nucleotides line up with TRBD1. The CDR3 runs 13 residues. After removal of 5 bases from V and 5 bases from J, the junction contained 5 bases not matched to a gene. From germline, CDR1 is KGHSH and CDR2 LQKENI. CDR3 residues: CASSGQGFHEQYF. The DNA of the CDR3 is TGTGCCAGCTCAGGACAGGGTTTCCACGAGCAGTACTTC.

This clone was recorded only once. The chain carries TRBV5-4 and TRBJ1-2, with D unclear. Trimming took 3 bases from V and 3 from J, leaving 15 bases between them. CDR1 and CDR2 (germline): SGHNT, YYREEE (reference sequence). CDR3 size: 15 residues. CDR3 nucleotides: TGTGCCAGCAGCTCCGCCCTTGAGGGAGACTATGGCTACACCTTC. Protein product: CASSSALEGDYGYTF.

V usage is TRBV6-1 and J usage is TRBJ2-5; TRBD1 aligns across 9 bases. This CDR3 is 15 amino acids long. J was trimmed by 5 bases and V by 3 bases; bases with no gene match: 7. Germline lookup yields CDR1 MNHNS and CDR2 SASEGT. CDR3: CASSEWDREVETQYF. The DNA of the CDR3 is TGTGCCAGCAGTGAGTGGGACAGGGAGGTGGAGACCCAGTACTTC.

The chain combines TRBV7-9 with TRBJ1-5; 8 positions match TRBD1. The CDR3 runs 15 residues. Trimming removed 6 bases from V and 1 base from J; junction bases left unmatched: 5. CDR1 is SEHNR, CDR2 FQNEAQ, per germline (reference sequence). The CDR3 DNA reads TGTGCCAGCAGTCAACAGGGGGGAAGCAATCAGCCCCAGCATTTT. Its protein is CASSQQGGSNQPQHF.

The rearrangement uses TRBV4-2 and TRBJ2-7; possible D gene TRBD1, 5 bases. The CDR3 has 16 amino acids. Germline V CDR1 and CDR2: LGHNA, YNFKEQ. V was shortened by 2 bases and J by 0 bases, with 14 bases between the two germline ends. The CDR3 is CASSQIQVKSSYEQYF. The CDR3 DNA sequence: TGTGCCAGCAGCCAAATACAGGTAAAATCCTCCTACGAGCAGTACTTC.

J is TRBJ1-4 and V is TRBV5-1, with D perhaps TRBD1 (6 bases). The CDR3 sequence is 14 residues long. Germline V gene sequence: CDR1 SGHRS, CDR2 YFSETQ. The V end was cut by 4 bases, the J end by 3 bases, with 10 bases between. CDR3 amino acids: CASSTGLANEKLFF. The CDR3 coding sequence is TGCGCCAGCAGCACAGGGTTGGCTAATGAAAAACTGTTTTTT.

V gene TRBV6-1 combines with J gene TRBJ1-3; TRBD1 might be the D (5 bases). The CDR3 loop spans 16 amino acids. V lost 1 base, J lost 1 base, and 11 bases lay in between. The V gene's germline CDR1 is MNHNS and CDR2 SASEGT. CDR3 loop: CASSEGQLYSGNTIYF. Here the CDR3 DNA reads TGTGCCAGCAGTGAAGGACAGTTGTATTCTGGAAACACCATATATTTT.

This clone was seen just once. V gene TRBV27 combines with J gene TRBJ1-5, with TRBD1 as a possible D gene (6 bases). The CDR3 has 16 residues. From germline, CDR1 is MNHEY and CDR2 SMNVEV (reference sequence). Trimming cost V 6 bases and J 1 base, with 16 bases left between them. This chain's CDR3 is CASSQGTTGSNQPQHF. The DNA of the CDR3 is TGTGCCAGCAGCCAGGGGACAACAGGGAGCAATCAGCCCCAGCATTTT.

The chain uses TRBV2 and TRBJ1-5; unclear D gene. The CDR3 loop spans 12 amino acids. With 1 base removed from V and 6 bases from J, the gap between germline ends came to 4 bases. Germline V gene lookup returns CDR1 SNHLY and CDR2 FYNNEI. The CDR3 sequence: CASSEDFQPQHF. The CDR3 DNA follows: TGTGCCAGCAGTGAAGACTTTCAGCCCCAGCATTTT.

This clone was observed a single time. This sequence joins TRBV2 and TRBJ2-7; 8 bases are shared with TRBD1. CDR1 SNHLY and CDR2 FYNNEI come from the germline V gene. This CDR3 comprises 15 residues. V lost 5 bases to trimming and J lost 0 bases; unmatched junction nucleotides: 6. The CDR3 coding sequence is TGTGCCAGCAGTCTGACAGGGGACCTCTCCTACGAGCAGTACTTC. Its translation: CASSLTGDLSYEQYF.

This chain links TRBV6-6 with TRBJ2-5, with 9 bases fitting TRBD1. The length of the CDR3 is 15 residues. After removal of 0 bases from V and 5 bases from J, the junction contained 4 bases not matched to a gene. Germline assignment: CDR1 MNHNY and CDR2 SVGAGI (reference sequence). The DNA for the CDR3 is TGTGCCAGCAGTTACTCGAGGGACAGGGTCGAGACCCAGTACTTC. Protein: CASSYSRDRVETQYF.

CDR3 amino acids: CASSPGGQGAWNEQYF. CDR3 in DNA: TGTGCCAGCAGTCCAGGGGGGCAGGGGGCGTGGAACGAGCAGTACTTC. The chain links TRBV28 to TRBJ2-7, with 8 positions matching TRBD1. The CDR3 runs 16 residues. Germline V gene data show CDR1 as MDHEN and CDR2 as SYDVKM. V trimming: 5 bases; J trimming: 5 bases; junction bases outside the gene matches: 14.

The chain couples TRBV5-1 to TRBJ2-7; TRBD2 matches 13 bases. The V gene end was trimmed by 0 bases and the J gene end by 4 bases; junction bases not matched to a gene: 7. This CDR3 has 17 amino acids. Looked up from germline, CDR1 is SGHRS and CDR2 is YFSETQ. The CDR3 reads CASSLVLAGGPRYEQYF. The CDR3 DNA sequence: TGCGCCAGCAGCTTGGTACTAGCGGGAGGGCCTCGGTACGAGCAGTACTTC.

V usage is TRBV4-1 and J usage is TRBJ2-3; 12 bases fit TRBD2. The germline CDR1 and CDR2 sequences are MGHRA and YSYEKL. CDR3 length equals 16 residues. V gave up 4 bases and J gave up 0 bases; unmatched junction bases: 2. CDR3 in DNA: TGCGCCAGCAGCCGAGGACTAGCGGGGAGCACAGATACGCAGTATTTT. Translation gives CASSRGLAGSTDTQYF.

As DNA, the CDR3 is TGTGCCAGCAGCGTTGGAGACAGGGACCAAGAGACCCAGTACTTC. This codes for CASSVGDRDQETQYF. The chain employs TRBV9 and TRBJ2-5; 7 positions agree with TRBD1. The V segment lost 2 bases and the J segment 0 bases; nucleotides outside the gene matches: 4. The germline CDR1 and CDR2 sequences are SGDLS and YYNGEE. This CDR3 is built from 15 residues.

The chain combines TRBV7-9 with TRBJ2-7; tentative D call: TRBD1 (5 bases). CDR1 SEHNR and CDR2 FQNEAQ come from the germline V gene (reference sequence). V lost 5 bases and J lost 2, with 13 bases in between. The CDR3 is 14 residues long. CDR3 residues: CASSASETAYEQYF. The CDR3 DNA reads TGTGCCAGCAGCGCTTCGGAGACAGCCTACGAGCAGTACTTC.

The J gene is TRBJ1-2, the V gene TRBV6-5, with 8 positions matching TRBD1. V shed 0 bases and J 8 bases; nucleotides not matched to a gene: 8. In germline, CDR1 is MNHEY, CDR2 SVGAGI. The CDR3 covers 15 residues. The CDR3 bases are TGTGCCAGCAGTTACTCGAACAGGGGGGCGGAAGGCTACACCTTC. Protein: CASSYSNRGAEGYTF.

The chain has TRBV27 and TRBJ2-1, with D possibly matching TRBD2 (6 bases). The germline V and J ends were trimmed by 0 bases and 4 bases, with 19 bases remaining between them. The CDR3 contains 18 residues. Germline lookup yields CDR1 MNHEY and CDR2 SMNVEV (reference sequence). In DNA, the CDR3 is TGTGCCAGCAGTTTATCCTGGGTTTGGGGCGGGGTTTACAATGAGCAGTTCTTC. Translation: CASSLSWVWGGVYNEQFF.

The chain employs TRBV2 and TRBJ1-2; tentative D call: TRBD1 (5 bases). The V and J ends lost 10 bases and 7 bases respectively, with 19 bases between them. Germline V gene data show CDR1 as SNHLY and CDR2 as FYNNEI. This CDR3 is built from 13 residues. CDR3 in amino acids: CATGPAGGFGYTF. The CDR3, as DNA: TGTGCCACAGGCCCCGCGGGGGGGTTTGGCTACACCTTC.

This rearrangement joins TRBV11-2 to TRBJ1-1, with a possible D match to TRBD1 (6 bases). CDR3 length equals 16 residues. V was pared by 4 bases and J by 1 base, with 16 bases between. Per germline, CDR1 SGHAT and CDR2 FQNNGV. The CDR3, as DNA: TGTGCCAGCAGCTCCGGGGGGGGCGCATCGAACACTGAAGCTTTCTTT. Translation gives CASSSGGGASNTEAFF.

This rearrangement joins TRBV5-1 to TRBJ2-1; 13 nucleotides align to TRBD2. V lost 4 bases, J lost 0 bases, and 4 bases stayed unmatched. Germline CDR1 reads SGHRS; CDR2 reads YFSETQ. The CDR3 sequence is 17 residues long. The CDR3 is CASSLGTSGVSYNEQFF. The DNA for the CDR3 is TGCGCCAGCAGCCTTGGGACTAGCGGGGTCTCCTACAATGAGCAGTTCTTC.

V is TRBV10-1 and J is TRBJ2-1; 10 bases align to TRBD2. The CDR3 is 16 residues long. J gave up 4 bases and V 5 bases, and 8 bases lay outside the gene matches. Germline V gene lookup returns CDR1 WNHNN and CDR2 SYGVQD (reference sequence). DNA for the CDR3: TGCGCCAGCAGTCGAGGACTAGCGGAGGCATACAATGAGCAGTTCTTC. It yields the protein CASSRGLAEAYNEQFF.

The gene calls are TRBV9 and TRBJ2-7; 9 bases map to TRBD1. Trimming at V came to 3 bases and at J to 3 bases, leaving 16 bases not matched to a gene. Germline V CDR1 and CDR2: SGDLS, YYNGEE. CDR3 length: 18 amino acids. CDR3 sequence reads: CASSAGTGLAGTFYEQYF. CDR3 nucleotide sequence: TGTGCCAGCAGCGCCGGGACAGGGTTGGCCGGGACCTTCTACGAGCAGTACTTC.

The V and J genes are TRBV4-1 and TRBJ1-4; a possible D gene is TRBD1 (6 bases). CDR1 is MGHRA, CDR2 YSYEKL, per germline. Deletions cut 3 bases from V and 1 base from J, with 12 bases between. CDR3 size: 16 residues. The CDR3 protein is CASSHLKGGTNEKLFF. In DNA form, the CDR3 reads TGCGCCAGCAGCCACCTAAAAGGGGGAACTAATGAAAAACTGTTTTTT.